The 20 T cell receptor beta chains listed next were all sequenced from one sample in a study of blood T cell repertoires in COVID-19. Clones were read by immunoSEQ multiplex PCR, and TCRdb kept only the in-frame ones, dropping some. The table shows about 180,000 clones, with 70% to 90% occurring only once. Sequencing input: peripheral blood. Source of these receptors: a human donor with active or convalescent COVID-19. The donor label of this sample is uncertain.

The chain recombines TRBV2 with TRBJ1-1; maybe TRBD1 (5 bases). The CDR3 contains 15 residues. Trimming pared 7 bases from V and 0 bases from J, leaving 15 bases between. The germline V gene encodes CDR1 SNHLY and CDR2 FYNNEI. The CDR3 DNA follows: TGTGCCAGCACTCGAAGAGGGGAGGTGAACACTGAAGCTTTCTTT. Its protein product is CASTRRGEVNTEAFF.

The genes are TRBV5-1 and TRBJ2-1; TRBD2 is a possible D gene (6 bases). CDR3 length equals 15 residues. Germline CDR1 is SGHRS and CDR2 is YFSETQ. The ends were cut back, 2 bases at V and 8 bases at J, with 17 bases in the middle. CDR3 region: CASSFRREWHYEQFF. The DNA for the CDR3 is TGCGCCAGCAGCTTTAGGCGGGAATGGCATTATGAGCAGTTCTTC.

The J gene is TRBJ2-3, the V gene TRBV28; 7 bases are shared with TRBD2. Per germline, CDR1 MDHEN and CDR2 SYDVKM. CDR3 length equals 14 residues. Trimming took 8 bases from V and 6 from J; bases not matched to a gene: 11. The CDR3 protein is CASGTSATPDTQYF. The CDR3 nucleotides are TGTGCCAGCGGCACTAGCGCGACTCCTGATACGCAGTATTTT. The full variable domain, its missing parts supplied by reference TRBV28 and TRBJ2-3, is DVKVTQSSRYLVKRTGEKVFLECVQDMDHENMFWYRQDPGLGLRLIYFSYDVKMKEKGDIPEGYSVSREKKERFSLILESASTNQTSMYLCASGTSATPDTQYFGPGTRLTVL.

The chain uses TRBV19 and TRBJ1-5; 8 bases align to TRBD1. V gave up 9 bases and J gave up 0 bases; unmatched junction bases: 13. The length of the CDR3 is 17 residues. Germline V gene data show CDR1 as LNHDA and CDR2 as SQIVND (reference sequence). The CDR3 nucleotides are TGTGCCAGCCGGGTACAGGGGGGCCGAGGTAGCAATCAGCCCCAGCATTTT. Translating gives CASRVQGGRGSNQPQHF. Full variable domain (missing parts from reference TRBV19 and TRBJ1-5): DGGITQSPKYLFRKEGQNVTLSCEQNLNHDAMYWYRQDPGQGLRLIYYSQIVNDFQKGDIAEGYSVSREKKESFPLTVTSAQKNPTAFYLCASRVQGGRGSNQPQHFGDGTRLSIL.

The rearrangement joins TRBV24-1 to TRBJ2-3, with D tentatively TRBD2 (6 bases). The CDR3 runs to 13 residues. Germline V CDR1 and CDR2: KGHDR, SFDVKD. The ends were cut back, 7 bases at V and 3 bases at J, with 10 bases in the middle. The chain's CDR3 is CATRTSGTDTQYF. The CDR3 DNA follows: TGTGCCACCAGGACTAGTGGTACAGATACGCAGTATTTT.

The V call is TRBV3-1 (or the pseudogene TRBV3-2), the J call TRBJ2-1; a weak D match, TRBD2 (5 bases). The CDR3 is 16 residues long. The V and J ends lost 4 bases and 6 bases respectively, with 19 bases between them. Germline CDR1 reads LGHDT; CDR2 reads YNNKEL (reference sequence). The CDR3 is CASSPGGRVFGNEQFF. The CDR3 DNA reads TGTGCCAGCAGCCCAGGTGGGAGAGTTTTCGGCAATGAGCAGTTCTTC.

The CDR3 region has the DNA TGTGCCAGCAGCTTAGAGAGGTGGGATCAGCCCCAGCATTTT. It specifies CASSLERWDQPQHF. The J gene is TRBJ1-5, the V gene TRBV7-9; no reliable D call. Trimming left V 1 base short and J 5 bases short, with 9 bases between. Germline V gene lookup returns CDR1 SEHNR and CDR2 FQNEAQ (reference sequence). This CDR3 spans 14 amino acids.

The J gene is TRBJ1-1, the V gene TRBV7-9; D is possibly TRBD1 (5 bases). Germline loops: CDR1 SEHNR, CDR2 FQNEAQ (reference sequence). Trimming removed 5 bases from V and 1 base from J, with 14 bases in between. The CDR3 runs to 15 residues. Written as DNA, the CDR3 is TGTGCCAGCAGCCCTAATGGGCAGGGGAACACTGAAGCTTTCTTT. Translated, it gives CASSPNGQGNTEAFF.

The CDR3 here is CASSQRPQGGETQYF. CDR3 coding DNA: TGTGCCAGTAGTCAGCGACCACAGGGTGGGGAGACCCAGTACTTC. The chain couples TRBV19 to TRBJ2-5; D may be TRBD1 (6 bases). The length of the CDR3 is 15 residues. V was shortened by 5 bases and J by 5 bases, with 18 bases between the two germline ends. Germline V CDR1 and CDR2: LNHDA, SQIVND (reference sequence).

The chain combines TRBV5-4 with TRBJ2-1, with TRBD2 matching 10 bases. CDR3 size: 17 residues. Germline CDR1 is SGHNT and CDR2 is YYREEE (reference sequence). Trimming removed 2 bases from V and 8 bases from J; junction bases left unmatched: 13. The CDR3 nucleotides read TGTGCCAGCAGCTTAGGAAACCCGGGACTAGCGTTTGATGAGCAGTTCTTC. It yields the protein CASSLGNPGLAFDEQFF.

The sample holds a few counts of this clone. V and J are TRBV6-5 and TRBJ1-1; TRBD1 aligns across 7 bases. This CDR3 contains 13 residues. Per the germline V gene, CDR1 is MNHEY and CDR2 is SVGAGI. V shed 6 bases, J shed 5 bases, and the junction held 6 bases outside the gene matches. The CDR3 here is CASRKTGRTEAFF. CDR3 DNA: TGTGCCAGCAGGAAGACAGGGAGGACTGAAGCTTTCTTT.

The chain combines TRBV7-9 with TRBJ1-2; D gene ambiguous. The V end lost 0 bases, the J end lost 8 bases, and 7 bases lay between the germline ends. Germline CDR1 reads SEHNR; CDR2 reads FQNEAQ (reference sequence). This CDR3 contains 12 residues. This chain's CDR3 is CASSLATRGYTF. CDR3 bases: TGTGCCAGCAGCTTAGCTACGCGGGGCTACACCTTC. The variable domain in full, with the rest retrieved from reference TRBV7-9 and TRBJ1-2, is DTGVSQNPRHKITKRGQNVTFRCDPISEHNRLYWYRQTLGQGPEFLTYFQNEAQLEKSRLLSDRFSAERPKGSFSTLEIQRTEQGDSAMYLCASSLATRGYTFGSGTRLTVV.

The chain joins TRBV6-5 to TRBJ1-6; TRBD1 matches 7 bases. CDR3 size: 15 residues. Trimming cost V 6 bases and J 14 bases; bases outside gene matches: 16. In germline, CDR1 is MNHEY, CDR2 SVGAGI. The DNA of the CDR3 is TGTGCCAGCAGCCATCCGGGACAGAAAACCCAATCCCTCCACTTT. Protein: CASSHPGQKTQSLHF.

The gene calls are TRBV6-5 and TRBJ2-1; no reliable D call. The V end lost 0 bases, the J end lost 2 bases, and 11 bases lay between the germline ends. The CDR3 runs 16 residues. Germline lookup yields CDR1 MNHEY and CDR2 SVGAGI. CDR3 loop: CASSYSIQPTYNEQFF. CDR3 coding DNA: TGTGCCAGCAGTTACTCGATACAGCCAACCTACAATGAGCAGTTCTTC.

Here the CDR3 reads CASSEVEATNEKLFF. CDR3 bases: TGTGCCAGCAGTGAGGTGGAGGCGACTAATGAAAAACTGTTTTTT. The chain uses TRBV6-6 and TRBJ1-4; D not certain. The V end was cut by 5 bases, the J end by 2 bases, with 12 bases between. This CDR3 spans 15 amino acids. Germline V gene sequence: CDR1 MNHNY, CDR2 SVGAGI (reference sequence).

This clone has a handful of counts. The chain uses TRBV5-1 and TRBJ1-1; D is undetermined. Trimming took 4 bases from V and 6 from J, leaving 16 bases between them. Per the germline V gene, CDR1 is SGHRS and CDR2 is YFSETQ. CDR3 length: 14 amino acids. CDR3 residues: CASSQVNMGAEAFF. CDR3 DNA sequence: TGCGCCAGCAGCCAGGTGAACATGGGCGCTGAAGCTTTCTTT.

V and J are TRBV6-6 and TRBJ2-5, with 7 nucleotides matching TRBD2. Germline-derived CDR1 and CDR2 are MNHNY and SVGAGI (reference sequence). CDR3 length: 13 amino acids. J gave up 4 bases and V 8 bases, and 7 bases lay outside the gene matches. CDR3 coding DNA: TGTGCCAGCGGACGGGGGGACCGAGAGACCCAGTACTTC. This encodes CASGRGDRETQYF.

The table lists this clone with a few counts. The chain employs TRBV5-4 and TRBJ1-6; 7 bases match TRBD1. J was trimmed by 9 bases and V by 6 bases; bases with no gene match: 12. Germline loops: CDR1 SGHNT, CDR2 YYREEE (reference sequence). The CDR3 has 15 amino acids. The CDR3 is CASMADLTGVSPLHF. Written as DNA, the CDR3 is TGTGCCAGCATGGCCGACCTCACAGGGGTTTCACCCCTCCACTTT.

A few counts support this clone. The chain links TRBV4-2 to TRBJ2-1; tentatively, D is TRBD1 (6 bases). Deletions cut 1 base from V and 6 bases from J, with 19 bases between. Looked up from germline, CDR1 is LGHNA and CDR2 is YNFKEQ. The CDR3 covers 17 residues. The CDR3 DNA follows: TGTGCCAGCAGCCAAGTGAGTGGACAGCCCTCGCTCAATGAGCAGTTCTTC. Amino acids: CASSQVSGQPSLNEQFF.

Only one count was recorded for this clone. The V call is TRBV12-5, the J call TRBJ1-1, with 8 bases that match TRBD1. CDR3 length: 17 amino acids. V lost 5 bases and J lost 2; bases outside the gene matches: 13. Germline V gene sequence: CDR1 LGHNT, CDR2 FRNRAP. The CDR3 sequence is CASGPTRTGPINTEAFF. The CDR3 DNA is TGTGCTAGTGGTCCGACGAGGACAGGGCCCATTAACACTGAAGCTTTCTTT.